This T cell receptor (beta chain) was sequenced in a study of T cells after yellow fever vaccination. A process of 5'RACE template switching, which added a universal primer site and UMIs, was used to make TCR cDNA. TCRdb fed the 5' RACE reads into MiXCR, producing one record per CDR3 protein. The sample lists a few hundred thousand distinct CDR3 sequences, over 6.5% seen once, with about 0.95% in the top ten. General study results and limits: Researchers report a weaker secondary response that nonetheless peaked faster, day 5 versus 15. After the booster, around 95% of CD4 and about nine tenths of CD8 primary-response clones were re-detected.

The CDR3 covers 14 residues. Germline CDR1 and CDR2: SEHNR and FQNEAQ (reference sequence). The V end was cut by 3 bases, the J end by 0 bases, with 6 bases between. Note on this clonotype: What it recognizes is unknown.

This specimen was CD4+ T cells sorted from PBMCs, taken on the day of the yellow fever booster vaccination. This chain links TRBV7-9 with TRBJ2-4; no clear D gene. The clonotype was recovered from a man aged 30-40 years who received the YFV17D yellow fever vaccine. Here the CDR3 DNA reads TGTGCCAGCAGCTTTTCACTAGCCAAAAACATTCAGTACTTC. This codes for CASSFSLAKNIQYF.